The T cell receptor beta chain described here comes from a study of shared clonotypes between healthy human individuals. Clones were read by immunoSEQ multiplex PCR, and TCRdb kept only the in-frame ones, dropping some. Of some 96,000 clones in the sample, roughly 45% were seen once. The length of the CDR3 is 14 residues. The J segment lost 2 bases and the V segment lost 4 bases, leaving 5 bases of the junction unmatched. Germline CDR1 GTSNPN, CDR2 SVGIG (reference sequence). In this sample, this clone turned up many times. The sample was PBMCs. V and J are TRBV30 and TRBJ2-1, with TRBD1 matching over 7 bases. The clonotype originates from a woman between 40 and 55 years old in good health. Some clones in this sample may be carry-over from other donors' samples. The CDR3 loop reads CAWNSGQPYNEQFF. CDR3 in DNA: TGTGCCTGGAATTCGGGACAGCCCTACAATGAGCAGTTCTTC.